This entry features one TCR beta chain sequence. This entry comes from a study of blood T cell repertoires in COVID-19. V was shortened by 3 bases and J by 7 bases, with 6 bases between the two germline ends. Germline assignment: CDR1 MDHEN and CDR2 SYDVKM. The CDR3 spans 11 residues. Sequenced by immunoSEQ multiplex PCR; TCRdb stores in-frame clones only, minus some. The sample carries roughly 350,000 clones, 85% to 90% recorded once. The TCR was taken from a woman aged 70-85 years with COVID-19, enrolled during active disease. The sequencing sample was made of peripheral blood. This sequence joins TRBV28 and TRBJ1-1, with D hard to call. The CDR3 region has the DNA TGTGCCAGCAGTTTGGAGGGTGAAGCTTTCTTT. Protein: CASSLEGEAFF.